Detailed here is one T cell receptor beta chain. The antigen is not known. The data were taken from a study of CD8 T cells in ankylosing spondylitis. General study results and limits: Disease-linked clones reportedly concentrated significantly in matched ankylosing spondylitis synovial fluid. Disease-linked clones proved CD8+ and comparatively uncommon in peripheral blood.

Preparation of TCR beta libraries was done by quantitative 5'-RACE with molecular barcodes. MiXCR, run by TCRdb on the 5' RACE reads, gives a single entry per CDR3 protein. The table has roughly 250,000 distinct CDR3 sequences, 10% to 13% seen once; the top ten hold 2% to 3%. The source is a male donor with ankylosing spondylitis or in good health (not recorded which). Material for sequencing was blood, either unsorted or a sorted T cell fraction (not recorded which).

The chain's CDR3 is CASSPRLNRGSPSGEYNNQPQHF. Here the CDR3 DNA reads TGTGCCAGCAGTCCTCGTTTGAACAGGGGGTCCCCCTCCGGGGAATATAACAATCAGCCCCAGCATTTT. The V gene is TRBV6-1, the J gene TRBJ1-5; the match to TRBD1 covers 8 bases. There are 23 residues in the CDR3. CDR1 MNHNS and CDR2 SASEGT come from the germline V gene. The J segment lost 3 bases and the V segment lost 5 bases, leaving 30 bases of the junction unmatched.